The 5 T cell receptor beta chains in this list originate from one sample, sequenced in a study of cytomegalovirus exposure and HLA in healthy donors. Amplification used 60 Vbeta primers and 13 Jbeta primers. Assay: immunoSEQ multiplex PCR; the TCRdb copy retains only in-frame clones and omits some. The data contain around 150,000 clones, over 75% of them singletons. Sequencing used PBMCs. The receptors stem from a young woman in good health and CMV-seronegative.

The genes are TRBV21-1 and TRBJ1-3; the table names TRBD1, a call not compared with the DNA. TRBV21-1 is a pseudogene segment. There are 18 residues in the CDR3. CDR3 DNA: TGTGCCAGCAGCACTTCACGCAGGCCTGTCAGCTCTGGAAACACCATATATTTT. This codes for CASSTSRRPVSSGNTIYF.

The chain employs TRBV18 and TRBJ1-2, with D unclear. The CDR3 loop spans 14 amino acids. Germline V lookup: CDR1 KGHSH, CDR2 LQKENI. V lost 3 bases and J 4 bases, leaving 12 bases between the germline ends. CDR3 residues: CASSPGPNLYGYTF. The CDR3 DNA sequence: TGTGCCAGCTCACCTGGCCCCAACCTCTATGGCTACACCTTC.

A note on this clone: An end of the junction does not agree with germline; a read error may underlie this. The same CDR3 arises from other DNA sequences in this sample as well. The chain employs TRBV6-5 and TRBJ2-7; D is perhaps TRBD2 (5 bases). Per the germline V gene, CDR1 is MNHEY and CDR2 is SVGAGI. The CDR3 sequence is 14 residues long. The CDR3 loop is CASSSTGNSYEQYF. In DNA, the CDR3 is TGTGCCAGCTCGTCGACGGGAAACTCCTATGAGCAGTACTTC.

The gene calls are TRBV6-5 and TRBJ2-1, with 14 nucleotides matching TRBD2. The CDR3 sequence is 15 residues long. Trimming at V came to 6 bases and at J to 4 bases, leaving 2 bases not matched to a gene. Germline V lookup: CDR1 MNHEY, CDR2 SVGAGI. This CDR3 reads CASSRLAGGYNEQFF. The CDR3, as DNA: TGTGCCAGCAGCAGACTAGCGGGAGGGTACAATGAGCAGTTCTTC.

This clone occurred once. The J gene is TRBJ2-1, the V gene TRBV28; D possibly corresponds to TRBD2 (5 bases). Germline V gene lookup returns CDR1 MDHEN and CDR2 SYDVKM. CDR3 length equals 15 residues. Deletions cut 8 bases from V and 8 bases from J, with 22 bases between. As DNA, the CDR3 is TGTGCCAGCTCTACGGACTCTCCCCCTCGGGATGAGCAGTTCTTC. Its protein product is CASSTDSPPRDEQFF.